Shown below are 2 T cell receptor beta chains from a single sample sequenced in a study of cytomegalovirus exposure and HLA in healthy donors. With 60 Vbeta and 13 Jbeta primers, the PCR was carried out. Profiled with immunoSEQ multiplex PCR; TCRdb holds only in-frame clones, not every one. The sample has more than 150,000 clones, roughly 85% seen once. The material sequenced was PBMCs. The receptor set was obtained from a young woman in good health and CMV-seronegative.

This clone was observed a few times. This chain connects TRBV5-1 to TRBJ2-7; 10 bases are a match to TRBD2. Germline V CDR1 and CDR2: SGHRS, YFSETQ. Trimming removed 1 base from V and 0 bases from J; junction bases left unmatched: 7. The CDR3 contains 17 residues. The CDR3, as DNA: TGCGCCAGCAGCTTGACCAGGACTAGCGGAGTCTCCTACGAGCAGTACTTC. Translation gives CASSLTRTSGVSYEQYF. Full variable domain (rest looked up from reference TRBV5-1 and TRBJ2-7): KAGVTQTPRYLIKTRGQQVTLSCSPISGHRSVSWYQQTPGQGLQFLFEYFSETQRNKGNFPGRFSGRQFSNSRSEMNVSTLELGDSALYLCASSLTRTSGVSYEQYFGPGTRLTVT.

This rearrangement joins TRBV6-5 to TRBJ2-2; D is uncertain. Per germline, CDR1 MNHEY and CDR2 SVGAGI. Trimming took off 0 bases at V and 5 bases at J, with 13 bases between the two ends. This CDR3 is built from 16 residues. The CDR3 DNA reads as TGTGCCAGCAGTTACTCGGTTGCCTCAGAAACCGGGGAGCTGTTTTTT. Its translation is CASSYSVASETGELFF.